A selection of T cell receptor beta chains follows, all from one sample in a study of cytomegalovirus exposure and HLA in healthy donors. Some clones are missing from TCRdb's copy, which holds only in-frame ones; the method was immunoSEQ multiplex PCR. The sample shows over 150,000 clones, about 78% of them seen only once. The sequencing sample was made of PBMCs. These TCRs come from a woman aged 50 to 65 in good health and CMV-seropositive. Each CDR3 is given with its conserved first and last residue. Each record gives: V gene, J gene, clone size, D gene, CDR3 DNA, CDR3 protein. D genes are given only for firm matches. Part of the rows lack a size; the others show once, few, many or a class for expanded clones.

TRBV5-1,TRBJ2-3,NA,NA,TGCGCCAGCAGCCCTACCCCTTCCCCCAACACAGATACGCAGTATTTT,CASSPTPSPNTDTQYF
TRBV9,TRBJ2-5,few,NA,TGTGCCAGCAGCGTAGGAAGGGACACAAAAGAGACCCAGTACTTC,CASSVGRDTKETQYF
TRBV5-1,TRBJ1-5,NA,TRBD1,TGCGCCAGCAGCCCCGGACAGGGGAAACAGCCCCAGCATTTT,CASSPGQGKQPQHF
TRBV4-1,TRBJ2-2,NA,NA,TGCGCCAGCAGCCTAGGGACAACCGGGGAGCTGTTTTTT,CASSLGTTGELFF
TRBV10-1,TRBJ2-7,NA,TRBD2,TGCGCCAGCAGTGGCGGACTAGCGGCGGGCTACGAGCAGTACTTC,CASSGGLAAGYEQYF
TRBV6-1,TRBJ2-7,NA,NA,TGTGCCAGCAAGAGCGGGTGGAGCTCCTACGAGCAGTACTTC,CASKSGWSSYEQYF
TRBV11-1,TRBJ1-3,NA,TRBD1,TGTGCCAGCAGCGCTCCCGGGACAGTGGGAAACACCATATATTTT,CASSAPGTVGNTIYF
TRBV29-1,TRBJ1-1,NA,NA,TGCAGCGTTGTCGGACAGTATATGAACACTGAAGCTTTCTTT,CSVVGQYMNTEAFF
TRBV4-1,TRBJ1-2,once,NA,TGCGCCAGCAGCCAAGACGGTACAGTCCGAGCCATCTACACCTTC,CASSQDGTVRAIYTF
TRBV19,TRBJ1-4,NA,TRBD1,TGTGCCACCACTCACAGGGGGGGTAATGAAAAACTGTTTTTT,CATTHRGGNEKLFF
TRBV5-1,TRBJ2-7,few,TRBD1,TGCGCCAGCAGCACCAGTCCCGGGACAGGGTACGAGCAGTACTTC,CASSTSPGTGYEQYF
TRBV12-5,TRBJ1-2,NA,NA,TGTGCTAGTGGTTTCAGGGGAGGCTACACCTTC,CASGFRGGYTF
TRBV9,TRBJ2-7,NA,TRBD2,TGTGCCAGCAGCGGGACTAGCGGCTCCTACGAGCAGTACTTC,CASSGTSGSYEQYF
TRBV6-1,TRBJ1-4,NA,NA,TGTGCCAGCAGTGAATTCCCAGGGGTGGGCGAAAAACTGTTTTTT,CASSEFPGVGEKLFF
TRBV10-3,TRBJ1-2,few,TRBD1,TGTGCCATCCGGGACAGTGGAAGAGGCTACACCTTC,CAIRDSGRGYTF
TRBV7-8,TRBJ1-5,NA,TRBD1,TGTGCCACCTCAGGGGGCAATAGCAATCAGCCCCAGCATTTT,CATSGGNSNQPQHF
TRBV19,TRBJ1-6,once,TRBD1,TGTGCCAGTAGCGGGACAGGGCTAGGATCACCCCTCCACTTT,CASSGTGLGSPLHF
TRBV18,TRBJ1-3,NA,NA,TGTGCCAGCTCACAACAGGGCGGCTCTGGAAACACCATATATTTT,CASSQQGGSGNTIYF